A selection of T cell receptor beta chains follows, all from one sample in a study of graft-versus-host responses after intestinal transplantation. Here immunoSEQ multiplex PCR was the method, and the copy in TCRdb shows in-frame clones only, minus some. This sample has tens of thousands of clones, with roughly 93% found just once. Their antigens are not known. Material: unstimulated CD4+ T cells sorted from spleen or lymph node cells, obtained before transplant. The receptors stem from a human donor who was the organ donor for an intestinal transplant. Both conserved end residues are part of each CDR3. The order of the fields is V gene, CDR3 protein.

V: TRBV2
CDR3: CASRYRIWGKYF

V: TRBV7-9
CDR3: CASSLGAEASTDTQYF

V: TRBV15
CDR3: CATSRPLGQVVHQPQHF

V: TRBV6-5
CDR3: CASSYSISGLRGYTF

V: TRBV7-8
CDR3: CASSLPNGTYEQYF

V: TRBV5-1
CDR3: CASSPGTAYTGELFF

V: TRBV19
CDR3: CASRPGRGETQYF

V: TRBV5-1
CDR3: CASSLMGGVSSYNEQFF

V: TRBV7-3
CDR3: CASSQTSGGAGEQFF

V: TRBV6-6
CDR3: CASSYRISYEQYF

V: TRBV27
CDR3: CASSLSMSRTGRYGTEAFF

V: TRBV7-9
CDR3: CASSLKADTTNEKLFF

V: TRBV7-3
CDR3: CASSLQGLAGANTGELFF

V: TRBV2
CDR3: CASSENMYQETQYF

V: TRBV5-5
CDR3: CASSLFIGGTGSSYGYTF

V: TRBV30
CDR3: CAWIKGFTDTQYF

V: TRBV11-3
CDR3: CASSLGPAGGSYEQYF

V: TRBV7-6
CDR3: CASSLGLAGGNEQFF

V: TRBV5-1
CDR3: CASGALGTNEKLFF

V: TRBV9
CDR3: CASSVDIAESIIQETQYF

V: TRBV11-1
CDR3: CASSLLSSGNTIYF

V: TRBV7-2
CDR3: CASSTRGSYGYTF

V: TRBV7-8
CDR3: CASSLAHPDTQYF

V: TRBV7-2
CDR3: CASSFSDTQPQHF

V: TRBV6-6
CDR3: CASSRGTAGANVLTF

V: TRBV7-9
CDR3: CASSLGGATSYEQYF

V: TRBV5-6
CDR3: CASSLAGTGGVGGYTF

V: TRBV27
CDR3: CASSSMGQVFETQYF

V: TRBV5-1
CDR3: CASSLVAGGLTDTQYF

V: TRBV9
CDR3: CASSVSSGGYEQYF

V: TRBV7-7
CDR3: CASSFSRAGDTQYF

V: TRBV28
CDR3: CASRDSGGISSYEQYF

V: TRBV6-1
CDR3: CASSGSTGGGPPLHF

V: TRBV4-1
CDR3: CASSQGGSSPDTQYF